Sequencing of this T cell receptor beta chain was carried out in a study of blood T cell repertoires in COVID-19. The wider study: The cDNA or gDNA used as material had been derived from T cells, B-cell-depleted T cells, or PBMCs.

Participants came from roughly 25 US areas, aged about 18 to 89 years. Participant reports of clinical history set cohort assignment. Resolution of symptoms, clearance, or two negative PCRs was present in recovered Cohort 3 donors. TCRdb's copy holds only in-frame clones and misses some; the assay was immunoSEQ multiplex PCR. The sample carries about 130,000 clones, about 86% recorded once. From germline, CDR1 is WSHSY and CDR2 SAAADI. The CDR3 is 16 residues long. After removal of 2 bases from V and 0 bases from J, the junction contained 6 bases not matched to a gene. The clonotype was recovered from a woman aged 45 to 65 who had recovered from COVID-19. V and J are TRBV10-2 and TRBJ2-7; 8 nucleotides agree with TRBD2. What was sequenced was PBMCs or T cells enriched from blood (not recorded which). CDR3: CASSEVGGVSSYEQYF. For the CDR3, the DNA is TGCGCCAGCAGTGAGGTCGGGGGGGTAAGCTCCTACGAGCAGTACTTC.